The source of this TCR beta chain is a study of T cells in Graves' hyperthyroidism and ophthalmopathy (dated by TCRdb to about 2019). In the study overall: Peripheral blood samples were taken at initial diagnosis, before any treatment was given. To identify TCR V-J signatures that set the groups apart, the researchers used a discovery cohort of about a hundred patients, made up of 40 to 45 with Graves' ophthalmopathy and some 55 with stable Graves' hyperthyroidism. Prospective prediction of ophthalmopathy was tested in an independent validation cohort consisting of 18 hyperthyroidism patients and over 15 patients who later progressed to ophthalmopathy. The 100 discovery patients were randomly divided into training and test sets at a 7:3 ratio. In over five Graves' hyperthyroidism patients, the study also compared T-cell repertoires from thyroid tissue with T-cell repertoires from blood. Once sampling was done, hyperthyroidism patients were given methimazole at a starting dose of 30 mg daily, whereas ophthalmopathy patients were given high-dose intravenous methylprednisolone. The paper reports TCR Vbeta CDR3 sequencing of roughly 140 peripheral blood samples: under 45 ophthalmopathy, 75 to 80 hyperthyroidism and 17 progressor patients. General conclusions and limits of the study: A 13 V-J signature model separated ophthalmopathy from stable hyperthyroidism, with 87.88% sensitivity and about 81% specificity in cross-validation and 80%/75% in testing. In validation, progression to ophthalmopathy was predicted by the model with roughly 69% sensitivity and roughly 72% specificity, a median of roughly 6.4 months before onset. No statistical method was used to set the sample size in advance, and investigators knew the group allocation. Most expanded thyroid clonotypes (frequency above 0.001) were also detected in blood, a finding suggesting that blood repertoires may reflect thyroid immune responses.

TCR beta CDR3 regions were amplified from RNA transcripts. A first-round RT-PCR of the TCR CDR3 used the HTBI primer set with the Qiagen OneStep RT-PCR kit. Libraries were constructed in a second round of multiplex PCR, after which size selection and purification were performed. Libraries were sequenced paired-end with 100 bp reads on an Illumina HiSeq2000. Per the source publication's procedure: SOAPnuke was used to process the raw data, removing reads that contained adapters or uncalled bases, had a mean Phred below 15, or lacked an exact match to the constant primer or identifier. High-quality paired reads were merged with COPE v1.2.5, and unique nucleotide sequences were defined as clonotypes. MiTCR v1.1 was used to align the clonotypes against IMGT TRBV, TRBD and TRBJ reference segments. Analysis was restricted to V-J combinations with a frequency above 0.0001, which covered over 98% of repertoires. A TCS score was defined as the ratio between F50 (clonal expansion) and ExV (chaos), using BLOSUM62-based TCRdist between CDR3 peptides within each V-J. Welch's t-statistics and random forest reduced approximately 520 V-J features to 13, which were used in a naive Bayes classifier (R e1071). TCRdb ran its own pipeline on the public reads, namely fastp trimming at Q25 and MiXCR clone calling, and kept in-frame beta chains. Every distinct CDR3 protein forms one entry, paired with its most common genes and DNA. These V and J calls rely on TCRdb rather than the paper's analysis. The sample includes under 700,000 distinct CDR3 sequences, with over 15% observed a single time. The ten top clones hold approximately 18% of the sample.

Stable Graves' hyperthyroidism was defined as the absence of progression to ophthalmopathy over 18 months of follow-up. The hyperthyroidism patients were between 18 and 65 years old and newly diagnosed, with a disease duration of less than 2 months. Patients with uncontrolled infections, other autoimmune diseases, pregnancy or lactation were excluded. Diagnoses relied on clinical symptoms, serum thyroxine and TRAb, thyroid ultrasound and orbital computed tomography. PBMCs were isolated from 7.5 to 10 ml of fresh peripheral blood by Ficoll-Paque density gradient centrifugation. Trizol reagent was used to extract total RNA, and RNA quality was then checked on an Agilent 2100 Bioanalyzer. The germline V gene sets CDR1 to SNHLY and CDR2 to FYNNEI. Between the V and J ends, shortened by 2 bases and 3 bases respectively, the junction contains 5 bases. The CDR3 runs 13 residues from the cysteine to the phenylalanine. Only CDR3 DNA is held: 39 bases, read in frame from base 1.

Turning to this clonotype: No cognate antigen has been identified for it. The record has no base qualities; no much larger clone is one base away.

Sequencing was performed on blood. The V and J segments used are TRBV2 and TRBJ1-3; matching of 5 bases hints at TRBD1 as the D gene. The TCR was taken from a woman aged 18-29 years with Graves' hyperthyroidism. The DNA sequence is as follows: TGTGCCAGCAGTGAACAGGGTGGAAACACCATATATTTT. It translates to CASSEQGGNTIYF. Supplemented by the reference TRBV2 and TRBJ1-3 proteins around the CDR3, the complete variable domain is EPEVTQTPSHQVTQMGQEVILRCVPISNHLYFYWYRQILGQKVEFLVSFYNNEISEKSEIFDDQFSVERPDGSNFTLKIRSTKLEDSAMYFCASSEQGGNTIYFGEGSWLTVV.